A single sample is the source of the 2 T cell receptor beta chains below, sequenced in a study of early T cells in non-severe SARS-CoV-2 infection. From the 5' RACE reads, TCRdb called clonotypes with MiXCR, one entry per CDR3 protein. Here the sample spans nearly 45,000 distinct CDR3 sequences, 11% being singletons. Sequences were obtained from whole blood. These TCRs come from an adult who was a healthcare worker with PCR-confirmed SARS-CoV-2 infection or an uninfected control (not recorded which).

Only a few counts were recorded for this clonotype. The chain has TRBV5-6 and TRBJ2-7; tentatively, D is TRBD1 or TRBD2 (5 bases each). V lost 4 bases and J lost 4, with 15 bases in between. This CDR3 region has 14 residues. Per germline, CDR1 SGHDT and CDR2 YYEEEE. CDR3 region: CASSPGRNPYEQYF. The CDR3 nucleotides read TGTGCCAGCAGCCCGGGGCGAAACCCTTACGAGCAGTACTTC. Complete variable domain (other parts from reference TRBV5-6 and TRBJ2-7): DAGVTQSPTHLIKTRGQQVTLRCSPKSGHDTVSWYQQALGQGPQFIFQYYEEEERQRGNFPDRFSGHQFPNYSSELNVNALLLGDSALYLCASSPGRNPYEQYFGPGTRLTVT.

The rearrangement uses TRBV12-3 or TRBV12-4 and TRBJ2-7, with D possibly being TRBD2 (7 bases). Trimming left V 4 bases short and J 0 bases short, with 19 bases between. The CDR3 has 17 residues. This CDR3 reads CASSSLWGGLISYEQYF. As DNA, the CDR3 is TGTGCCAGCAGTTCCCTCTGGGGGGGCCTGATCTCCTACGAGCAGTACTTC.